This T cell receptor (beta chain) was documented in a study of shared T cell receptors in the human thymus. TCRdb keeps only in-frame clones here, not all; method: immunoSEQ multiplex PCR. Of about 380,000 clones in the sample, 85% to 95% are singletons; the top ten hold roughly 0.02%. CDR3 length equals 16 residues. V lost 3 bases and J lost 8, with 21 bases in between. The germline V gene encodes CDR1 MDHEN and CDR2 SYDVKM. The TCR was taken from a human donor. This sequence joins TRBV28 and TRBJ2-3; D is ambiguous. The sample taken for sequencing was thymocytes. CDR3 loop: CASSFYGPGSPTTQYF. CDR3 in DNA: TGTGCCAGCAGTTTTTATGGGCCTGGATCCCCAACTACGCAGTATTTT.